The 32 T cell receptor beta chains below all came from one sample that was sequenced in a study of shared clonotypes between healthy human individuals. The table came from immunoSEQ multiplex PCR; TCRdb's copy has only in-frame clones and leaves some out. Of about 2.2 million clones listed, roughly 93% are singletons. CD45RO-negative, CCR7-selected cells formed the naive CD8 fraction, which excluded terminally differentiated effector memory CD45RA+ cells. The sequencing sample was made of naive CD8+ T cells from PBMCs. The receptors were gathered from a man aged 18 to 30 in good health. Some clones in this sample may be carry-over from other donors' samples.

This chain uses TRBV13 with TRBJ2-5, with D unresolved. The CDR3 runs to 14 residues. Germline V gene sequence: CDR1 PRHDT, CDR2 FYEKMQ (reference sequence). V lost 4 bases, J lost 5 bases, and 14 bases lay in between. Here the CDR3 reads CASSSSPRAETQYF. Here the CDR3 DNA reads TGTGCCAGCAGCTCCAGTCCCCGTGCTGAGACCCAGTACTTC.

J is TRBJ2-7 and V is TRBV30; D is perhaps TRBD1 or TRBD2 (5 bases each). This CDR3 is 14 amino acids long. Trimming cost V 5 bases and J 2 bases, with 16 bases left between them. Germline loops: CDR1 GTSNPN, CDR2 SVGIG (reference sequence). CDR3 protein: CAWDDRDGTYEQYF. The CDR3 coding sequence is TGTGCCTGGGATGACCGGGACGGGACCTACGAGCAGTACTTC.

This rearrangement joins TRBV19 to TRBJ1-5, with TRBD1 matching 7 bases. This CDR3 region has 17 residues. Trimming cost V 6 bases and J 2 bases; bases outside gene matches: 13. Germline assignment: CDR1 LNHDA and CDR2 SQIVND (reference sequence). CDR3 DNA: TGTGCCAGTAGACCGGGACAGCGAGACCGAGGCAATCAGCCCCAGCATTTT. This encodes CASRPGQRDRGNQPQHF.

The rearrangement joins TRBV27 to TRBJ2-3; 8 nucleotides match TRBD2. Germline-derived CDR1 and CDR2 are MNHEY and SMNVEV (reference sequence). The CDR3 spans 15 residues. Trimming removed 3 bases from V and 4 bases from J; junction bases left unmatched: 6. CDR3 in amino acids: CASSLGTSSSDTQYF. The CDR3 DNA sequence: TGTGCCAGCAGTTTGGGGACTAGTTCATCAGATACGCAGTATTTT.

The chain uses TRBV29-1 and TRBJ2-3, with TRBD1 matching over 8 bases. The V gene's germline CDR1 is SQVTM and CDR2 ANQGSEA. The V segment lost 6 bases and the J segment 5 bases; nucleotides outside the gene matches: 10. This CDR3 is built from 14 residues. The CDR3 loop reads CSVHRGKGEDTQYF. The CDR3 DNA follows: TGCAGCGTGCACAGGGGGAAAGGTGAAGATACGCAGTATTTT.

The CDR3 region has the DNA TGTGCCAGCAGTTTGGGCCGGCCCAGGTCCTACGAGCAGTACTTC. This codes for CASSLGRPRSYEQYF. This chain joins TRBV27 and TRBJ2-7; the D is unclear. V lost 3 bases, J lost 1 base, and 13 bases lay in between. The CDR3 has 15 residues. The germline V gene encodes CDR1 MNHEY and CDR2 SMNVEV (reference sequence).

The genes are TRBV13 and TRBJ1-1, with no clear D. Germline V gene data show CDR1 as PRHDT and CDR2 as FYEKMQ (reference sequence). The CDR3 length is 12 residues. The V end was cut by 0 bases, the J end by 6 bases, with 5 bases between. CDR3 sequence: CASSLGVSEAFF. Written as DNA, the CDR3 is TGTGCCAGCAGCTTAGGGGTCTCTGAAGCTTTCTTT.

This chain links TRBV7-9 with TRBJ2-7; D call uncertain. This CDR3 comprises 13 residues. V lost 3 bases, J lost 1 base, and 7 bases lay in between. CDR1 SEHNR and CDR2 FQNEAQ come from the germline V gene (reference sequence). CDR3 region: CASSFIGSYEQYF. The CDR3 DNA reads TGTGCCAGCAGCTTTATCGGATCCTACGAGCAGTACTTC.

This sequence joins TRBV27 and TRBJ2-5, with 7 bases matching TRBD2. The CDR3 contains 16 residues. Germline assignment: CDR1 MNHEY and CDR2 SMNVEV (reference sequence). The trim removed 4 bases at V and 0 bases at J, leaving 8 bases unmatched. CDR3 residues: CASSSRTRGYQETQYF. CDR3 nucleotide sequence: TGTGCCAGCAGTTCGCGGACTAGGGGTTACCAAGAGACCCAGTACTTC.

This chain uses TRBV27 with TRBJ2-4; the D gene could be TRBD1 or TRBD2 (5 bases each). CDR3 length: 14 residues. V shed 2 bases and J shed 8 bases, with 13 bases lying between them. CDR1 and CDR2 (germline): MNHEY, SMNVEV (reference sequence). CDR3 in amino acids: CASSLTREWHIQYF. CDR3 sequence (DNA): TGTGCCAGCAGTTTAACCAGGGAGTGGCACATTCAGTACTTC.

This clone was counted once. The rearrangement joins TRBV30 to TRBJ1-1; possible D gene TRBD1, 5 bases. The CDR3 totals 14 residues. Germline CDR1 GTSNPN, CDR2 SVGIG (reference sequence). Trimming cost V 8 bases and J 0 bases, with 16 bases left between them. This chain's CDR3 is CAGVTGPMNTEAFF. The CDR3 bases are TGTGCCGGGGTAACGGGACCCATGAACACTGAAGCTTTCTTT.

V is TRBV4-2 and J is TRBJ1-1, with D unresolved. The CDR3 length is 14 residues. Deletions cut 3 bases from V and 1 base from J, with 9 bases between. The germline CDR1 and CDR2 sequences are LGHNA and YNFKEQ. CDR3 sequence (DNA): TGTGCCAGCAGCCACGTCCCCCCGAACACTGAAGCTTTCTTT. It yields the protein CASSHVPPNTEAFF.

The J gene is TRBJ1-1, the V gene TRBV7-6; 8 nucleotides align to TRBD1. V lost 5 bases to trimming and J lost 4 bases; unmatched junction nucleotides: 18. This CDR3 has 18 amino acids. CDR1 and CDR2 from the germline V gene are SGHVS and FNYEAQ. DNA for the CDR3: TGTGCCAGCAGCCCCGAGCTTGACAGGGGCGGGCCGGGCACTGAAGCTTTCTTT. This translates into CASSPELDRGGPGTEAFF.

This chain uses TRBV7-3 with TRBJ2-1; TRBD2 is a possible D gene (8 bases). The CDR3 contains 16 residues. CDR1 is SGHTA, CDR2 FQGTGA, per germline. V was trimmed by 1 base and J by 7 bases, leaving 17 bases between them. The DNA for the CDR3 is TGTGCCAGCAGCTTAAAGGGGGCGGGAGGAAAGAATGAGCAGTTCTTC. This codes for CASSLKGAGGKNEQFF.

The chain has TRBV7-8 and TRBJ1-5, with no clear D. The CDR3 has 16 residues. The germline V and J ends were trimmed by 3 bases and 0 bases, with 12 bases remaining between them. CDR1 is SGHVS and CDR2 is FQNEAQ in the germline V gene. The chain's CDR3 is CASSLWTIYSNQPQHF. The CDR3 region has the DNA TGTGCCAGCAGCTTGTGGACTATTTATAGCAATCAGCCCCAGCATTTT.

V and J are TRBV6-5 and TRBJ2-5; 11 bases fit TRBD2. The CDR3 extends over 15 amino acids. Looked up from germline, CDR1 is MNHEY and CDR2 is SVGAGI. Losses at the gene ends were 7 bases for V and 5 bases for J; bases not matched to a gene: 9. The CDR3, as DNA: TGTGCCAGCAAGGAACTAGCGGGAGTATTGGAGACCCAGTACTTC. It is translated as CASKELAGVLETQYF.

V is TRBV6-6 and J is TRBJ1-1; D is perhaps TRBD1 (5 bases). The CDR3 has 13 residues. Germline-derived CDR1 and CDR2 are MNHNY and SVGAGI (reference sequence). V was shortened by 1 base and J by 9 bases, with 12 bases between the two germline ends. This CDR3 reads CASSYLTEGKAFF. The CDR3 DNA is TGTGCCAGCAGTTACTTGACCGAGGGGAAAGCTTTCTTT.

CDR3 nucleotides: TGCGCCAGCAGCCAAGAAACTAGCCGATACTACGAGCAGTACTTC. This encodes CASSQETSRYYEQYF. The J gene is TRBJ2-7, the V gene TRBV4-1, with D possibly TRBD2 on 6 matching bases. The germline V gene has CDR1 MGHRA and CDR2 YSYEKL. V lost 0 bases and J 3 bases, leaving 12 bases between the germline ends. This CDR3 is 15 amino acids long.

Comments on this clone: Within the sample, other DNA sequences also encode this same CDR3. This chain connects TRBV9 to TRBJ2-7; D is uncertain. The germline V and J ends were trimmed by 2 bases and 2 bases, with 11 bases remaining between them. CDR1 is SGDLS and CDR2 is YYNGEE in the germline V gene. This CDR3 comprises 14 residues. The CDR3 bases are TGTGCCAGCAGCGTCGGTTCCGGAACCTACGAGCAGTACTTC. This sequence encodes CASSVGSGTYEQYF.

The chain recombines TRBV6-5 with TRBJ2-7, with D possibly TRBD1 on 6 matching bases. Germline V gene data show CDR1 as MNHEY and CDR2 as SVGAGI. Trimming took 5 bases from V and 0 from J, leaving 11 bases between them. CDR3 length equals 14 residues. This CDR3 reads CASSVQGPSYEQYF. CDR3 nucleotide sequence: TGTGCCAGCAGTGTACAGGGACCCTCCTACGAGCAGTACTTC.

The chain recombines TRBV4-3 with TRBJ2-3; unclear D gene. This CDR3 comprises 16 residues. V was shortened by 4 bases and J by 2 bases, with 16 bases between the two germline ends. Germline CDR1 reads LGHNA; CDR2 reads YSLEER. The CDR3 nucleotides are TGCGCCAGCAGCCTCCTAATAGAATACAACACAGATACGCAGTATTTT. Translated, it gives CASSLLIEYNTDTQYF.

Regarding this clone: Different DNA sequences within this sample yield the same CDR3. The chain employs TRBV6-5 and TRBJ1-1; no clear D. V shed 7 bases and J shed 1 base, with 4 bases lying between them. CDR1 is MNHEY, CDR2 SVGAGI, per germline. CDR3 length: 11 amino acids. In DNA, the CDR3 is TGTGCCAGCATCCAGAACACTGAAGCTTTCTTT. The encoded protein is CASIQNTEAFF.

This chain joins TRBV6-4 and TRBJ2-1; TRBD2 matches 12 bases. The CDR3 covers 18 residues. Germline V gene data show CDR1 as MRHNA and CDR2 as SNTAGT. V gave up 7 bases and J gave up 0 bases; unmatched junction bases: 10. CDR3 loop: CASTPGTSGPSSYNEQFF. The CDR3 coding sequence is TGTGCCAGCACCCCCGGGACTAGCGGGCCTAGCTCCTACAATGAGCAGTTCTTC.

This chain links TRBV27 with TRBJ2-5; TRBD1 matches 12 bases. This CDR3 is built from 19 residues. Germline V gene lookup returns CDR1 MNHEY and CDR2 SMNVEV (reference sequence). V gave up 2 bases and J gave up 1 base; unmatched junction bases: 11. The CDR3 is CASSLIGTGGPLFQETQYF. DNA of the CDR3: TGTGCCAGCAGTTTAATAGGGACAGGGGGCCCTCTCTTCCAAGAGACCCAGTACTTC.

The chain carries TRBV10-2 and TRBJ2-1, with D uncertain. CDR1 WSHSY and CDR2 SAAADI come from the germline V gene. This CDR3 comprises 13 residues. The V end lost 2 bases, the J end lost 3 bases, and 5 bases lay between the germline ends. The CDR3 DNA reads TGCGCCAGCAGTGAGACAGTCTACAATGAGCAGTTCTTC. This sequence encodes CASSETVYNEQFF.

The chain combines TRBV2 with TRBJ2-1; 12 nucleotides match TRBD1. Germline V gene data show CDR1 as SNHLY and CDR2 as FYNNEI. The CDR3 is made up of 17 amino acids. The J segment lost 7 bases and the V segment lost 7 bases, leaving 14 bases of the junction unmatched. CDR3 protein: CASKTRDRGPAANEQFF. The CDR3 nucleotides read TGTGCCAGCAAAACCCGGGACAGGGGGCCGGCCGCGAATGAGCAGTTCTTC. Looking up the rest from reference TRBV2 and TRBJ2-1 gives the full variable domain: EPEVTQTPSHQVTQMGQEVILRCVPISNHLYFYWYRQILGQKVEFLVSFYNNEISEKSEIFDDQFSVERPDGSNFTLKIRSTKLEDSAMYFCASKTRDRGPAANEQFFGPGTRLTVL.

The rearrangement joins TRBV5-1 to TRBJ2-7; D is possibly TRBD1 (5 bases). Germline CDR1 reads SGHRS; CDR2 reads YFSETQ. Trimming left V 2 bases short and J 6 bases short, with 15 bases between. The CDR3 has 14 amino acids. CDR3 region: CASSFDAGLGEQYF. The CDR3 DNA sequence: TGCGCCAGCAGCTTCGATGCAGGGTTGGGCGAGCAGTACTTC.

The chain couples TRBV4-1 to TRBJ2-5; TRBD1 or TRBD2 may be the D gene (5 bases each). The CDR3 covers 15 residues. The V and J ends lost 4 bases and 2 bases respectively, with 14 bases between them. Germline CDR1 is MGHRA and CDR2 is YSYEKL. The DNA for the CDR3 is TGCGCCAGCAGCCCCACAAGGGGACCGCAAGAGACCCAGTACTTC. Protein product: CASSPTRGPQETQYF.

The chain uses TRBV27 and TRBJ2-7; D is possibly TRBD1 (6 bases). Germline V gene sequence: CDR1 MNHEY, CDR2 SMNVEV (reference sequence). V lost 4 bases and J 6 bases, leaving 16 bases between the germline ends. This CDR3 is 14 amino acids long. CDR3 protein: CASSSTGNRAEQYF. Written as DNA, the CDR3 is TGTGCCAGCAGTTCGACAGGAAATAGGGCCGAGCAGTACTTC.

The chain uses TRBV4-3 and TRBJ2-7, with TRBD2 as a possible D gene (5 bases). Germline values: CDR1 LGHNA, CDR2 YSLEER. V lost 0 bases and J 3 bases, leaving 12 bases between the germline ends. This CDR3 has 15 amino acids. The CDR3 DNA reads as TGCGCCAGCAGCCAAGAGCCTAGCAACCTCTACGAGCAGTACTTC. This translates into CASSQEPSNLYEQYF.

V gene TRBV2 combines with J gene TRBJ1-5; TRBD1 matches at 7 bases. The CDR3 covers 17 residues. Per germline, CDR1 SNHLY and CDR2 FYNNEI. V trimming: 5 bases; J trimming: 7 bases; junction bases outside the gene matches: 17. CDR3 loop: CASSPGRILGGQQPQHF. DNA of the CDR3: TGTGCCAGCAGTCCAGGGCGGATATTAGGGGGCCAGCAGCCCCAGCATTTT.

The chain is built from TRBV28 and TRBJ2-1; weak D call: TRBD2 (5 bases). V was cut by 10 bases and J by 2 bases, with 15 bases left in between. Per germline, CDR1 MDHEN and CDR2 SYDVKM. This CDR3 is built from 14 residues. This CDR3 reads CATFREDTYNEQFF. CDR3 DNA: TGTGCCACCTTCCGGGAAGACACCTACAATGAGCAGTTCTTC.